These 22 T cell receptor beta chains were all obtained from the same sample, sequenced in a study of PD-1 blockade in classical Hodgkin lymphoma. Method: immunoSEQ multiplex PCR; TCRdb's copy keeps in-frame clones and lacks some. The sample comprises some 28,000 clones, more than 70% of which are singletons, and more than 0.35% rests with the top ten. The time point: newly diagnosed, previously untreated cHL patient sample. Using magnetic negative selection, the CD4+ T cells were separated out of thawed PBMCs. Source material: CD4+ T cells from blood. All receptors derive from a human donor with classical Hodgkin lymphoma.

V is TRBV2 and J is TRBJ2-3, with D unclear. This CDR3 comprises 17 residues. Trimming cost V 2 bases and J 1 base, with 16 bases left between them. Germline V gives CDR1 SNHLY, CDR2 FYNNEI. The CDR3 nucleotides read TGTGCCAGCAGTGAATCCCAGATTCGGTTCGGCACAGATACGCAGTATTTT. Its translation is CASSESQIRFGTDTQYF.

This chain connects TRBV6-1 to TRBJ2-7; D ambiguous. The CDR3 runs 13 residues. From germline, CDR1 is MNHNS and CDR2 SASEGT. V was trimmed by 5 bases and J by 3 bases, leaving 11 bases between them. CDR3 sequence reads: CASSCPHCYEQYF. CDR3 in DNA: TGTGCCAGCAGTTGCCCCCACTGCTACGAGCAGTACTTC.

The chain combines TRBV27 with TRBJ2-7, with TRBD2 identical over 7 bases. The V gene end was trimmed by 4 bases and the J gene end by 0 bases; junction bases not matched to a gene: 6. The CDR3 has 15 amino acids. Germline values: CDR1 MNHEY, CDR2 SMNVEV (reference sequence). The CDR3: CASSSPSGGSYEQYF. The CDR3 bases are TGTGCCAGCAGTTCCCCTAGCGGAGGCTCCTACGAGCAGTACTTC.

In its sample, this clone was seen a few times. The chain combines TRBV7-9 with TRBJ1-2, with 7 bases that match TRBD1. The germline gives CDR1 SEHNR, CDR2 FQNEAQ (reference sequence). Unmatched junction bases numbered 6, after V lost 3 bases and J lost 8 bases. The CDR3 spans 13 residues. CDR3 coding DNA: TGTGCCAGCAGCTTTGGACAGGTTGAGGGCTACACCTTC. Its protein is CASSFGQVEGYTF.

This chain joins TRBV10-3 and TRBJ1-1, with D tentatively TRBD1 (5 bases). Germline V gene sequence: CDR1 ENHRY, CDR2 SYGVKD. CDR3 length equals 13 residues. V lost 10 bases and J 0 bases, leaving 12 bases between the germline ends. CDR3 residues: CATRGSLNTEAFF. In nucleotides, the CDR3 is TGTGCCACCCGGGGCAGCCTGAACACTGAAGCTTTCTTT.

The V and J genes are TRBV4-3 and TRBJ2-7, with 9 nucleotides matching TRBD1. Germline V gives CDR1 LGHNA, CDR2 YSLEER. V gave up 3 bases and J gave up 3 bases; unmatched junction bases: 6. The CDR3 contains 15 residues. Here the CDR3 DNA reads TGCGCCAGCAGCCAGAGGACAGGGGATAGCTACGAGCAGTACTTC. This encodes CASSQRTGDSYEQYF.

CDR3 in amino acids: CASSLATAGLDEQFF. CDR3 bases: TGCGCCAGCAGCTTGGCCACGGCAGGGCTCGATGAGCAGTTCTTC. The J gene is TRBJ2-1, the V gene TRBV5-1, with D possibly TRBD1 on 5 matching bases. Germline V gives CDR1 SGHRS, CDR2 YFSETQ. The CDR3 sequence is 15 residues long. Trimming took off 0 bases at V and 8 bases at J, with 15 bases between the two ends.

This chain uses TRBV5-1 with TRBJ2-3, with 8 bases lining up with TRBD2. The CDR3 is 15 residues long. The germline V gene has CDR1 SGHRS and CDR2 YFSETQ. V was clipped by 0 bases and J by 6 bases; unmatched bases: 6. CDR3 loop: CASSLGGGGPDTQYF. CDR3 in DNA: TGCGCCAGCAGCTTGGGTGGCGGGGGGCCCGATACGCAGTATTTT.

A remark on this clone: The identical CDR3 is also encoded by other nucleotide sequences in the sample. This chain links TRBV18 with TRBJ2-1; TRBD1 might be the D (6 bases). Between the trimmed V and J ends, which lost 3 bases and 1 base, there was a span of 7 bases. Germline CDR1 is KGHSH and CDR2 is LQKENI. CDR3 size: 14 residues. The CDR3 coding sequence is TGTGCCAGCTCACCCAGGGGTTCCTACAATGAGCAGTTCTTC. Translated, it gives CASSPRGSYNEQFF. The whole variable domain, filled in from reference TRBV18 and TRBJ2-1, reads NAGVMQNPRHLVRRRGQEARLRCSPMKGHSHVYWYRQLPEEGLKFMVYLQKENIIDESGMPKERFSAEFPKEGPSILRIQQVVRGDSAAYFCASSPRGSYNEQFFGPGTRLTVL.

This chain links TRBV5-5 with TRBJ2-2, with 13 bases identical to TRBD2. Germline CDR1 SGHKS, CDR2 YYEKEE (reference sequence). The CDR3 runs to 16 residues. V lost 2 bases to trimming and J lost 5 bases; unmatched junction nucleotides: 3. CDR3 protein: CASSLLAGGSTGELFF. Here the CDR3 DNA reads TGTGCCAGCAGCTTACTAGCGGGAGGGTCTACCGGGGAGCTGTTTTTT.

This clone was seen only once. The chain couples TRBV19 to TRBJ2-7; 9 nucleotides line up with TRBD1. Trimming removed 7 bases from V and 3 bases from J; junction bases left unmatched: 4. CDR3 length: 13 residues. Germline V gives CDR1 LNHDA, CDR2 SQIVND (reference sequence). DNA for the CDR3: TGTGCCAGTACCGAGGGACAGGGCTACGAGCAGTACTTC. Amino acid sequence: CASTEGQGYEQYF. The full variable domain, completed using reference TRBV19 and TRBJ2-7, is DGGITQSPKYLFRKEGQNVTLSCEQNLNHDAMYWYRQDPGQGLRLIYYSQIVNDFQKGDIAEGYSVSREKKESFPLTVTSAQKNPTAFYLCASTEGQGYEQYFGPGTRLTVT.

The CDR3 protein is CASSPTGVMYEQYF. Written as DNA, the CDR3 is TGTGCCAGCAGCCCGACAGGGGTTATGTACGAGCAGTACTTC. V and J are TRBV28 and TRBJ2-7; 8 nucleotides line up with TRBD1. V lost 6 bases and J lost 4; bases outside the gene matches: 8. Germline V gene data show CDR1 as MDHEN and CDR2 as SYDVKM. The CDR3 runs to 14 residues.

This clone has a single count. The chain recombines TRBV7-2 with TRBJ2-7; 12 nucleotides agree with TRBD2. The germline CDR1 and CDR2 sequences are SGHTA and FQGNSA. CDR3 length: 15 amino acids. V gave up 6 bases and J gave up 2 bases; unmatched junction bases: 5. DNA for the CDR3: TGTGCCAGCAGACGGACTAGCGGGGCAGCCTACGAGCAGTACTTC. The encoded protein is CASRRTSGAAYEQYF.

This chain links TRBV9 with TRBJ2-3; D remains unclear. The germline V gene encodes CDR1 SGDLS and CDR2 YYNGEE. The CDR3 runs to 12 residues. The ends were cut back, 4 bases at V and 6 bases at J, with 9 bases in the middle. The CDR3 protein is CASSPTTDTQYF. The CDR3 nucleotides read TGTGCCAGCAGCCCCACCACCGATACGCAGTATTTT.

The V call is TRBV6-1, the J call TRBJ2-7; TRBD1 matches at 9 bases. Per the germline V gene, CDR1 is MNHNS and CDR2 is SASEGT. The CDR3 totals 14 residues. The V gene end was trimmed by 6 bases and the J gene end by 2 bases; junction bases not matched to a gene: 5. Here the CDR3 DNA reads TGTGCCAGCAGGTGGACAGGGGACCCCTACGAGCAGTACTTC. Its protein product is CASRWTGDPYEQYF.

The CDR3 coding sequence is TGTGCCAGCTCACCAAGTGTTGGGAGAAGCTCTGGAAACACCATATATTTT. This sequence encodes CASSPSVGRSSGNTIYF. The chain uses TRBV18 and TRBJ1-3, with unresolved D. The germline CDR1 and CDR2 sequences are KGHSH and LQKENI. Trimming took off 2 bases at V and 0 bases at J, with 14 bases between the two ends. The CDR3 runs 17 residues.

J is TRBJ2-5 and V is TRBV7-9, with D possibly being TRBD1 or TRBD2 (5 bases each). Germline-derived CDR1 and CDR2 are SEHNR and FQNEAQ (reference sequence). This CDR3 spans 13 amino acids. V was cut by 3 bases and J by 4 bases, with 9 bases left in between. CDR3 sequence reads: CASSLRGAETQYF. In nucleotides, the CDR3 is TGTGCCAGCAGCTTGAGGGGAGCAGAGACCCAGTACTTC.

This chain connects TRBV19 to TRBJ2-3; D is unresolved. Trimming took off 1 base at V and 4 bases at J, with 6 bases between the two ends. The CDR3 has 13 residues. CDR1 and CDR2 (germline): LNHDA, SQIVND (reference sequence). CDR3 sequence (DNA): TGTGCCAGTAGTATAGGAGTGGCAGATACGCAGTATTTT. Encoded protein: CASSIGVADTQYF.

This clone occurred once. In nucleotides, the CDR3 is TGTGCCAGCATGGACAGTTACAATGAGCAGTTCTTC. Translating it yields CASMDSYNEQFF. J is TRBJ2-1 and V is TRBV27, with D tentatively TRBD1 (6 bases). Germline CDR1 reads MNHEY; CDR2 reads SMNVEV (reference sequence). V dropped 7 bases and J dropped 4 bases, with 8 bases sitting between them. CDR3 length equals 12 residues.

The chain uses TRBV6-1 and TRBJ1-1; D is unresolved. In germline, CDR1 is MNHNS, CDR2 SASEGT. This CDR3 has 12 residues. The V and J ends lost 0 bases and 7 bases respectively, with 6 bases between them. The DNA for the CDR3 is TGTGCCAGCAGTGAAGCTATAGATGAAGCTTTCTTT. Its protein product is CASSEAIDEAFF.

The chain joins TRBV7-8 to TRBJ1-3; a possible D gene is TRBD1 (6 bases). The CDR3 extends over 15 amino acids. Trimming pared 4 bases from V and 2 bases from J, leaving 12 bases between. Germline V lookup: CDR1 SGHVS, CDR2 FQNEAQ. The CDR3 sequence is CASSWGTSPGNTIYF. The CDR3 nucleotides read TGTGCCAGCAGCTGGGGGACATCCCCTGGAAACACCATATATTTT. Complete variable domain (other parts from reference TRBV7-8 and TRBJ1-3): GAGVSQSPRYKVAKRGQDVALRCDPISGHVSLFWYQQALGQGPEFLTYFQNEAQLDKSGLPSDRFFAERPEGSVSTLKIQRTQQEDSAVYLCASSWGTSPGNTIYFGEGSWLTVV.

This clone has a handful of counts. The CDR3 loop reads CASRSLGAETQYF. The CDR3 DNA follows: TGTGCCAGTAGATCTCTGGGGGCAGAGACCCAGTACTTC. The rearrangement uses TRBV19 and TRBJ2-5; D may be TRBD1 (6 bases). V lost 6 bases and J 4 bases, leaving 12 bases between the germline ends. Germline loops: CDR1 LNHDA, CDR2 SQIVND (reference sequence). CDR3 length: 13 residues.